This TCR beta chain is from a study of technical replicates of blood from a handful of donors. Clones were read by immunoSEQ multiplex PCR, and TCRdb kept only the in-frame ones, dropping some. This table holds under 80,000 clones, around 97% found once. Germline CDR1 is SGHDT and CDR2 is YYEEEE. CDR3 length: 14 amino acids. V was clipped by 2 bases and J by 5 bases, with 12 bases between them. The V call is TRBV5-6, the J call TRBJ2-3, with D perhaps TRBD2 (6 bases). This receptor was identified in a human donor in good health. Sequencing input: T cells isolated from PBMCs. This CDR3 reads CASSFRAGGDTQYF. The CDR3, as DNA: TGTGCCAGCAGCTTCCGGGCCGGGGGAGATACGCAGTATTTT. Full variable domain (rest looked up from reference TRBV5-6 and TRBJ2-3): DAGVTQSPTHLIKTRGQQVTLRCSPKSGHDTVSWYQQALGQGPQFIFQYYEEEERQRGNFPDRFSGHQFPNYSSELNVNALLLGDSALYLCASSFRAGGDTQYFGPGTRLTVL.